This is a list of T cell receptor beta chains from one sample in a study of Ad26.COV2.S vaccination and SARS-CoV-2 variants. Data came from immunoSEQ multiplex PCR; TCRdb stores just in-frame clones and leaves some out. The data hold some 290,000 clones, with 86% observed a single time. This material consisted of peripheral blood, taken in a trial of Ad26.COV2.S vaccine versus placebo. The receptors come from a person between 18 and 59 years old who received the Ad26.COV2.S COVID-19 vaccine or a placebo. CDR3s include the opening cysteine and the closing phenylalanine or tryptophan. The D gene is left open where the match is weak. Only some rows state a clone size, as once, few, many or a class for expanded clones.

CDR3 protein	CDR3 DNA	V gene	J gene	D gene	clone size
CAILGTTDNEQFF	TGTGCCATCCTCGGGACCACGGACAATGAGCAGTTCTTC	TRBV10-3	TRBJ2-1	-	-
CAWSGEKLFF	TGTGCCTGGAGTGGGGAAAAACTGTTTTTT	TRBV30	TRBJ1-4	-	-
CASTLNRAGVIGELFF	TGTGCCAGCACACTGAACAGGGCAGGCGTAATCGGGGAGCTGTTTTTT	TRBV27	TRBJ2-2	-	-
CASSQGPAPYEQYF	TGTGCCAGCAGCCAAGGGCCAGCCCCCTACGAGCAGTACTTC	TRBV6-5	TRBJ2-7	-	-
CANLGDGNQPQHF	TGTGCCAACCTCGGGGACGGTAATCAGCCCCAGCATTTT	TRBV12-1	TRBJ1-5	-	-
CASRPWTSGGVNTQYF	TGTGCCAGCAGACCCTGGACTAGCGGGGGGGTAAATACGCAGTATTTT	TRBV2	TRBJ2-3	TRBD2	-
CASSELGTSGGQETQYF	TGTGCCAGCAGTGAATTGGGGACTAGCGGGGGACAAGAGACCCAGTACTTC	TRBV25-1	TRBJ2-5	TRBD2	-
CASSPGTTNNEQFF	TGCGCCAGCAGCCCCGGGACTACCAACAATGAGCAGTTCTTC	TRBV5-1	TRBJ2-1	TRBD2	once
CASSYSRDTSEAFF	TGTGCCAGCAGTTACTCCCGGGACACCTCTGAAGCTTTCTTT	TRBV6-5	TRBJ1-1	-	few
CASSLARDTNSPLHF	TGTGCCAGCAGCTTAGCCCGGGACACAAATTCACCCCTCCACTTT	TRBV7-8	TRBJ1-6	-	-
CASSPATGGSGYTF	TGTGCCAGCAGCCCAGCGACAGGGGGCAGTGGCTACACCTTC	TRBV11-2	TRBJ1-2	TRBD1	-